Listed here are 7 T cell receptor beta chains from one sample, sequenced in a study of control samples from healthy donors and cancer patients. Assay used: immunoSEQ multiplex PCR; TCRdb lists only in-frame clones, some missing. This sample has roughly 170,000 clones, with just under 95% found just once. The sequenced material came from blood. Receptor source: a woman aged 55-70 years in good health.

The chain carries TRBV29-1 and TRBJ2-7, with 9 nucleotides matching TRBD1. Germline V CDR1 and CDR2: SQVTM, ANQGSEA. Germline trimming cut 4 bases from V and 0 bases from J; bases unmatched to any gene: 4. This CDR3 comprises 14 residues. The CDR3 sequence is CSVGDRGSSYEQYF. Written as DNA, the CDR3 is TGCAGCGTTGGTGACAGGGGGTCCTCCTACGAGCAGTACTTC.

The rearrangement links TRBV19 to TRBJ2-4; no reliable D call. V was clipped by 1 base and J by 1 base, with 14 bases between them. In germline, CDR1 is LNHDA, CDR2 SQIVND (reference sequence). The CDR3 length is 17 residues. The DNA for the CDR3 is TGTGCCAGTAGTATAGTACCCCCCCCTAACGCCAAAAACATTCAGTACTTC. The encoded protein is CASSIVPPPNAKNIQYF.

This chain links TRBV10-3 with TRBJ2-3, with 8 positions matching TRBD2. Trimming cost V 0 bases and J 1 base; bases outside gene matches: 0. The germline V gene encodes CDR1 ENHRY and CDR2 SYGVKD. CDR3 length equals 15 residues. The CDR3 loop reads CAISESSGGTDTQYF. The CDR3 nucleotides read TGTGCCATCAGTGAGTCTAGCGGGGGCACAGATACGCAGTATTTT.

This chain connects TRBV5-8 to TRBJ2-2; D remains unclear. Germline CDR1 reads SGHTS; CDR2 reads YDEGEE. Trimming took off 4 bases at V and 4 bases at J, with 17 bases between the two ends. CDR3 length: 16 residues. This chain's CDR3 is CASSVRTPSGTGELFF. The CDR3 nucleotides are TGTGCCAGCAGCGTAAGGACCCCTTCGGGCACCGGGGAGCTGTTTTTT.

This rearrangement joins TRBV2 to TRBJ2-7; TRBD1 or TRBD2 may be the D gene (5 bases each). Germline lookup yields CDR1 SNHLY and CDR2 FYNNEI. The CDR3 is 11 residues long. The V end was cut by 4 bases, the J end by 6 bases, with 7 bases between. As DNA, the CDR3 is TGTGCCAGCAGTGTCGGGACCGAGCAGTACTTC. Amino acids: CASSVGTEQYF.

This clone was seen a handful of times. This CDR3 reads CAWTLTDYGYTF. CDR3 bases: TGTGCCTGGACCTTGACAGACTATGGCTACACCTTC. The rearrangement links TRBV30 to TRBJ1-2; tentatively, D is TRBD1 (5 bases). Looked up from germline, CDR1 is GTSNPN and CDR2 is SVGIG (reference sequence). The length of the CDR3 is 12 residues. The germline V and J ends were trimmed by 4 bases and 3 bases, with 9 bases remaining between them.

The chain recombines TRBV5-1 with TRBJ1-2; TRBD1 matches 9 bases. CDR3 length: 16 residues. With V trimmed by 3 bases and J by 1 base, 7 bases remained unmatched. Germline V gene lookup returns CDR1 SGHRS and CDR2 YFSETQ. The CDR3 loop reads CASSSGTGFFNYGYTF. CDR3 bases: TGCGCCAGCAGCTCGGGGACAGGGTTTTTTAACTATGGCTACACCTTC.